This T cell receptor (beta chain) derives from a study of human T cells and chemical hapten exposure (dated by TCRdb to the early 2020s). Context from the whole study: Libraries were pooled for sequencing, and per-sample TCR yields varied mainly because of small differences in library volumes within the pool. This study followed changes in the peripheral blood TCR repertoire in vivo during primary and secondary sensitization of alopecia patients to the hapten diphenylcyclopropenone (DPC). Both TCR alpha and TCR beta chains were sequenced from each blood RNA sample.

Including the terminal cysteine and phenylalanine, the CDR3 comprises 15 residues. The DNA shown is the 45-base CDR3, in frame from base 1. V was cut back by 4 bases and J by 7 bases, leaving a gap of 18 bases between them. Reading the germline V gene gives CDR1 SGDLS and CDR2 YYNGEE. Receptor libraries were prepared by RACE. Reads for this sample came from a NextSeq 500. During library preparation, unique molecular identifiers were attached to individual cDNA molecules so that TCRs could be counted quantitatively and reproducibly. As for how the authors treated the data: Samples had a median of 95,638 TCRs, with a range from about 20,000 to 690,600. V, J and CDR3 annotation of the TCR reads was carried out using the Decombinator software suite. For the PS versus PT1 abundance plots, all samples were subsampled to the same number of TCRs (28,000). TCRs were defined as expanded if absent before sensitization and observed at least eight times at the 2-week time point. Clones were called with MiXCR by TCRdb after fastp trimmed the public reads at Q25, and only in-frame beta chains were retained. Identical CDR3 proteins give one entry, which carries the most common genes and DNA. The V and J calls here are based on TCRdb, not the publication. The sample yields fewer than 85,000 distinct CDR3 sequences; 8.6% were counted once. 1.5% of the sample belongs to the ten largest clones.

What the research found in general, with its limitations: DPC sensitization did not change the number of TCRs with a frequency above 1 in 1000, and there was no evidence of changes in global repertoire structure. After repeated subsampling, changes were observed in the strength of the expansion versus patch-test correlation and in the threshold at which the correlation became significant.

The time point label for this specimen denotes: healthy volunteer bleed at 6 weeks. Unfractionated whole blood was collected in Tempus Blood RNA tubes, and total RNA was extracted from that blood. As TCR sequencing controls, roughly five healthy volunteers were used, with blood taken at day 0, 2 weeks and 6 weeks. The sample holds a few counts of this clonotype. No cognate antigen has been identified for it. No qualities accompany the bases; no much larger clone lies one base away. Material for sequencing was whole blood. The sequence joins TRBV9 to TRBJ2-1; the best D guess is TRBD1, with 5 bases matching. The TCR originated in a male donor in good health. Some clones in this sample may be carry-over from other donors' samples. The CDR3: CASSPRAIPGNEQFF. The bases are TGTGCCAGCAGCCCTCGGGCCATTCCAGGGAATGAGCAGTTCTTC.